There are many counts of the clone carrying this TCR beta chain. Antigen unknown. TCRdb recomputed calls from the reads with MiXCR, one row per CDR3 protein. The sample gives about 450,000 distinct CDR3 sequences, approximately 31% of which show up once; roughly 13% is in the top ten. These data originate in a study of T cell repertoires in cytomegalovirus infection. The overall study: Both CMV infection and a matching HLA type were indicated by public TCR beta signatures. Broader study findings: There were HLA-C-restricted CMV-specific TCR beta clonotypes dominating the ex vivo response. Carriers of CMV and the relevant HLA type were discriminated by public TCR beta frequency.

In germline, CDR1 is MDHEN, CDR2 SYDVKM. The CDR3 has 14 amino acids. The V end was cut by 7 bases, the J end by 1 base, with 13 bases between. The sequence was collected from a human donor in good health (CMV status not recorded). Some clones in this sample may be carry-over from other donors' samples. The chain recombines TRBV28 with TRBJ1-2; tentatively, D is TRBD1 (5 bases). Sequenced sample: PBMCs. CDR3 region: CASNGGTDNYGYTF. The CDR3 DNA reads as TGTGCCAGCAACGGGGGGACGGATAACTATGGCTACACCTTC.